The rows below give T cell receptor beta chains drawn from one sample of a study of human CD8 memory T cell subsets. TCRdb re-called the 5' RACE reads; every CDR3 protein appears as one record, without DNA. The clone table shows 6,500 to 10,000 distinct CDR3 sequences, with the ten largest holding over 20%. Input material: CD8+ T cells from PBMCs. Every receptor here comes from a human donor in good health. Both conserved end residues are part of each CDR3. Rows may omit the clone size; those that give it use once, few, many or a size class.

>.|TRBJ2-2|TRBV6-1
CASSENQVFGELFF
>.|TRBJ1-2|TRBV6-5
CASSNPQGAGGYTF
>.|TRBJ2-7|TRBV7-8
CASSLDYEQYF
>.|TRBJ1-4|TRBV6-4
CARTTAYNEKLFF
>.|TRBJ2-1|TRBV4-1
CASSQEPNYNEQFF
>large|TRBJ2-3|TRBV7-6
CASSLGGGATDTQYF
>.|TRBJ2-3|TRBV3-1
CASSQEFGTSTDTQYF
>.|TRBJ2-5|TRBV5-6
CASSPGPSGARETQYF
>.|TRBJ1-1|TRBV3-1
CASSQDLYSGAGGTEAFF
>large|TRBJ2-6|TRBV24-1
CATSDNGRFSGANVLTF
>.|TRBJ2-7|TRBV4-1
CASSQGLAGGTDEQYF
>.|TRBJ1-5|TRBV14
CASSFRGANQPQHF
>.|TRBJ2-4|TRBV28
CASSFVENIQYF
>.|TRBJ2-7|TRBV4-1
CASSQEQGDYEQYF
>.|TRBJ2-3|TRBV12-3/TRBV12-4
CASSPVGAGESTDTQYF
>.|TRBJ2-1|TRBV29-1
CSVELQGAYNEQFF
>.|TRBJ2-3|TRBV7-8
CASSGGQPQYF
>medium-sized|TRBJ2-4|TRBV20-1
CSALRSGKNIQYF
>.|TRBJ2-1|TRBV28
CASSSLGRETYNEQFF
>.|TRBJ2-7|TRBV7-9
CASSLDEGLEQYF
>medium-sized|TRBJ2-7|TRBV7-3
CASSAGGGGLYEQYF
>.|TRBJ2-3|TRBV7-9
CASSSRPSGYTDTQYF
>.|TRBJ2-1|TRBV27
CASSLRTGISEQFF
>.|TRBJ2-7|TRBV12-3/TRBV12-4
CASSSPGQGIYEQYF
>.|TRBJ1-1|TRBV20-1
CSALALTTEAFF
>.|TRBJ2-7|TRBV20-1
CSAESGTFYEQYF
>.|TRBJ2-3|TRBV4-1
CASSQAPAGGTDTQYF
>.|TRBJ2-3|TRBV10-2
CASSPTTFTDTQYF
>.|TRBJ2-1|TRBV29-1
CSVEEQGRPYNEQFF
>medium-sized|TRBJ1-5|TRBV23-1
CATTPDSGIQPQHF
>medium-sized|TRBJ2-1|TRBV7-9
CASSLAPTVDEQFF
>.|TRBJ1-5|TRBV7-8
CASSFLGGFSLDQPQHF
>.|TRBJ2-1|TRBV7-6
CASTPVLAGPNNEQFF
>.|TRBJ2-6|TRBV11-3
CATARALLGANVLTF
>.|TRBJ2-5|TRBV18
CASSPWTSGAGETQYF
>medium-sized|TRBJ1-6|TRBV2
CASSELWGANNSPLHF
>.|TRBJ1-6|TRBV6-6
CASISSYNSPLHF
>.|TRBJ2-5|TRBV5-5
CASSLGQSPWETQYF
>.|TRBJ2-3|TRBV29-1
CSVVGLAGGKSTDTQYF
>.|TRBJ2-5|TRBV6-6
CASSYSVPWGETQYF
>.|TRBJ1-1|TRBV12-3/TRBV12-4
CASRGAYIEAFF
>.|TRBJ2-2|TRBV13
CASSLGETASRLNTGELFF
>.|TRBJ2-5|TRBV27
CASSLGLGQETQYF
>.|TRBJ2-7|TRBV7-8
CASSFRNEQYF
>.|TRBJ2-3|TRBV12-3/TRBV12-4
CASSLTPTDTQYF
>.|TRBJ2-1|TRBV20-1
CSAGRGNEQFF
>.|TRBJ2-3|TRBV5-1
CASSAGGMSTDTQYF
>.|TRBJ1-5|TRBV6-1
CASEGGMPQHF
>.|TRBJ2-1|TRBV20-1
CSARTALDLTGLLSNEQFF
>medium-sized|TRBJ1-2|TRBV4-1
CASSPEGITNYGYTF
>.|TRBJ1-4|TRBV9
CASSLSWGAEEKLFF